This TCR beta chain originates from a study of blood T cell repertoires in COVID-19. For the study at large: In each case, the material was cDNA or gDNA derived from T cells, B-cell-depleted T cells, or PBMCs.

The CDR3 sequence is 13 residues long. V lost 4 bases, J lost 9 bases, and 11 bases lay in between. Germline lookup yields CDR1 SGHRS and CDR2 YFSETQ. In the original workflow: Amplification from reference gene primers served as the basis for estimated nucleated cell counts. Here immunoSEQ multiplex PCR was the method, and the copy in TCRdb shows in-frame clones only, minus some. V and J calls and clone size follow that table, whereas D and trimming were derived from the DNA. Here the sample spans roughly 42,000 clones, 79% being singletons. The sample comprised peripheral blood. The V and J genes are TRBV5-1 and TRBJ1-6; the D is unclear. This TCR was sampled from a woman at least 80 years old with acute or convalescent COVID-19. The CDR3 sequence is CASSGAEGSPLHF. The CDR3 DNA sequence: TGCGCCAGCAGCGGAGCCGAGGGTTCACCCCTCCACTTT.